What follows is one T cell receptor (beta chain) and its context. Its antigen is as yet unknown. Germline CDR1 reads MGHRA; CDR2 reads YSYEKL. This CDR3 contains 17 residues. V lost 1 base and J lost 2, with 14 bases in between. The data originate from a study of OX40 agonist ivuxolimab in advanced cancers. The data were produced by immunoSEQ multiplex PCR, yet TCRdb's version contains in-frame clones alone and is incomplete. Of 45,000 to 55,000 clones detected, about 86% appear once; the ten largest clones hold 1.6%. Study-level results: At 0.1 to 3.0 mg/kg, clonal expansion of CD4+ and CD8+ blood T cells had occurred by week 6. Not determined was the antigen specificity of the expanded peripheral T cells. Low normalized T-cell clonal expansion was also seen in some nonresponders.

The timepoints at which blood was sampled were baseline, cycle 4 day 1, and cycle 7 day 1. The sequencing here drew on CD4+ or CD8+ T cells sorted from blood, taken in a trial of the OX40 agonist ivuxolimab. The rearrangement uses TRBV4-1 and TRBJ2-2; TRBD1 might be the D (5 bases). The source is an adult with an advanced solid tumor such as melanoma, head and neck, liver or kidney cancer. The CDR3 DNA sequence: TGCGCCAGCAGCCAAGCCACATGGCAGGGTAACACCGGGGAGCTGTTTTTT. It yields the protein CASSQATWQGNTGELFF.